This T cell receptor beta chain was sequenced for a study of blood T cells in healthy people across ages. The authors ran a second PCR of 7 to 11 cycles using a sample-barcoded 5' primer and a J-beta primer mix. TCRdb redid the calling of the 5' RACE reads with MiXCR, one entry per CDR3 protein. Found here are 1.5 million to 2 million distinct CDR3 sequences, around 42% of them singletons; the top ten hold roughly 23%. Germline V lookup: CDR1 MDHEN, CDR2 SYDVKM. This CDR3 spans 14 amino acids. The V gene lost 7 bases and the J gene lost 0 bases, with 12 bases spanning the gap. A few counts support this clonotype.

The source of this sequence is a human donor in good health. The V call is TRBV28, the J call TRBJ1-1, with D hard to call. The sequenced sample was blood. The CDR3 DNA follows: TGTGCCAGCACGCCTATTAGGTTGAACACTGAAGCTTTCTTT. Encoded protein: CASTPIRLNTEAFF.